Listed here are 20 T cell receptor beta chains from one sample, sequenced in a study of blood T cell repertoires in COVID-19. Here immunoSEQ multiplex PCR was the method, and the copy in TCRdb shows in-frame clones only, minus some. Among roughly 97,000 clones listed, 70% to 85% were seen once. The sequenced sample was peripheral blood. The origin of the receptors is a man aged 70 or older with acute or convalescent COVID-19.

This rearrangement joins TRBV5-1 to TRBJ2-2; D not resolved. The CDR3 contains 16 residues. The germline gives CDR1 SGHRS, CDR2 YFSETQ. Trimming left V 0 bases short and J 2 bases short, with 11 bases between. CDR3: CASSLAYAANTGELFF. The CDR3 region has the DNA TGCGCCAGCAGCTTGGCCTATGCGGCCAACACCGGGGAGCTGTTTTTT. The whole variable domain, filled in from reference TRBV5-1 and TRBJ2-2, reads KAGVTQTPRYLIKTRGQQVTLSCSPISGHRSVSWYQQTPGQGLQFLFEYFSETQRNKGNFPGRFSGRQFSNSRSEMNVSTLELGDSALYLCASSLAYAANTGELFFGEGSRLTVL.

The V gene is TRBV4-1, the J gene TRBJ2-1; TRBD2 agrees at 10 bases. After removal of 0 bases from V and 8 bases from J, the junction contained 7 bases not matched to a gene. The CDR3 has 16 amino acids. Germline lookup yields CDR1 MGHRA and CDR2 YSYEKL. The CDR3 loop reads CASSQDYSGGPHEQFF. Here the CDR3 DNA reads TGCGCCAGCAGCCAAGATTATAGCGGGGGGCCCCATGAGCAGTTCTTC.

The table lists this clone with a few counts. The rearrangement links TRBV3-1 (or the pseudogene TRBV3-2) to TRBJ1-5, with D perhaps TRBD1 (5 bases). The V and J ends lost 1 base and 2 bases respectively, with 18 bases between them. The germline V gene has CDR1 LGHDT and CDR2 YNNKEL (reference sequence). This CDR3 is built from 18 residues. DNA of the CDR3: TGTGCCAGCAGCCAAGGTGACTCGGGACTTGGGGGCAATCAGCCCCAGCATTTT. This encodes CASSQGDSGLGGNQPQHF.

V and J are TRBV12-1 and TRBJ2-1; the DNA was not compared with TRBD2, the D call given in the table. TRBV12-1 is a pseudogene locus. The CDR3 has 16 residues. The CDR3 DNA reads TGTGCCAGCAGCACACTGACTAGCGGGAACTTTGATGAGCAGTTCTTC. Its translation: CASSTLTSGNFDEQFF.

The V gene is TRBV2, the J gene TRBJ2-1; 13 positions match TRBD2. The ends lost 6 bases at V and 3 bases at J; junction bases unmatched: 8. This CDR3 is 17 amino acids long. The germline gives CDR1 SNHLY, CDR2 FYNNEI. The chain's CDR3 is CASSGGTSGTFYNEQFF. CDR3 sequence (DNA): TGTGCCAGCAGCGGTGGGACTAGCGGGACCTTCTACAATGAGCAGTTCTTC.

The chain links TRBV11-3 to TRBJ1-3; D is ambiguous. From germline, CDR1 is SGHNT and CDR2 YENEEA. V was trimmed by 0 bases and J by 2 bases, leaving 14 bases between them. This CDR3 is built from 17 residues. This chain's CDR3 is CASSLDKLQSPGNTIYF. The CDR3 nucleotides are TGTGCCAGCAGCTTAGATAAGCTACAGAGCCCTGGAAACACCATATATTTT.

The chain has TRBV19 and TRBJ2-3; D perhaps matches TRBD2 (5 bases). This CDR3 is 17 amino acids long. With 3 bases removed from V and 0 bases from J, the gap between germline ends came to 16 bases. Germline V gene sequence: CDR1 LNHDA, CDR2 SQIVND (reference sequence). The CDR3 nucleotides read TGTGCCAGTAGTATGGAGAGCGGAGCGTTTAGCACAGATACGCAGTATTTT. As protein: CASSMESGAFSTDTQYF. Based on the CDR3 plus reference TRBV19 and TRBJ2-3, the full variable domain is DGGITQSPKYLFRKEGQNVTLSCEQNLNHDAMYWYRQDPGQGLRLIYYSQIVNDFQKGDIAEGYSVSREKKESFPLTVTSAQKNPTAFYLCASSMESGAFSTDTQYFGPGTRLTVL.

J is TRBJ1-3 and V is TRBV9, with a weak D call TRBD1 (5 bases). CDR3 length: 17 amino acids. V lost 4 bases, J lost 1 base, and 18 bases lay in between. Germline-derived CDR1 and CDR2 are SGDLS and YYNGEE. The CDR3 is CASSSPGGGISGNTIYF. The CDR3 nucleotides read TGTGCCAGCAGCTCCCCCGGGGGGGGGATATCTGGAAACACCATATATTTT.

This clone has a handful of counts. J is TRBJ1-3 and V is TRBV7-2, with D unresolved. The germline V gene encodes CDR1 SGHTA and CDR2 FQGNSA. The CDR3 has 14 amino acids. V lost 2 bases and J lost 2, with 7 bases in between. The CDR3 loop is CASSLRTAGNTIYF. The CDR3 DNA sequence: TGTGCCAGCAGCTTAAGGACTGCTGGAAACACCATATATTTT.

The chain couples TRBV28 to TRBJ2-7; 8 bases are a match to TRBD1. The CDR3 has 12 residues. Germline V gives CDR1 MDHEN, CDR2 SYDVKM. V was pared by 5 bases and J by 9 bases, with 6 bases of the junction left unmatched. For the CDR3, the DNA is TGTGCCAGCAGTACAGGGGGAGAGGGGCAGTACTTC. Protein sequence: CASSTGGEGQYF.

This chain joins TRBV13 and TRBJ2-7; D is ambiguous. V dropped 2 bases and J dropped 5 bases, with 13 bases sitting between them. Per the germline V gene, CDR1 is PRHDT and CDR2 is FYEKMQ (reference sequence). This CDR3 has 14 amino acids. The CDR3 DNA reads TGTGCCAGCAGCTTAATTCCCCCCGGTAACGAGCAGTACTTC. Encoded protein: CASSLIPPGNEQYF.

This rearrangement joins TRBV10-3 to TRBJ1-6; TRBD1 matches 7 bases. Germline V CDR1 and CDR2: ENHRY, SYGVKD. The CDR3 is 17 residues long. V shed 9 bases and J 5 bases; nucleotides not matched to a gene: 16. The CDR3 nucleotides are TGTGCCATTTCTTGGGACAGACGCGCAGCCGATAATTCACCCCTCCACTTT. Protein: CAISWDRRAADNSPLHF.

The chain combines TRBV6-2 or TRBV6-3 with TRBJ2-1, with TRBD2 matching 12 bases. There are 20 residues in the CDR3. Trimming at V came to 0 bases and at J to 0 bases, leaving 9 bases not matched to a gene. Germline V gene data show CDR1 as MNHEY and CDR2 as SVGEGT. The CDR3 loop is CASSYSRLAGDVHSYNEQFF. The CDR3 DNA sequence: TGTGCCAGCAGTTACTCTAGACTAGCGGGAGATGTCCACTCCTACAATGAGCAGTTCTTC.

This clone was seen only a few times. The chain links TRBV30 to TRBJ1-2, with 9 bases fitting TRBD1. The CDR3 has 13 amino acids. Germline CDR1 reads GTSNPN; CDR2 reads SVGIG (reference sequence). V dropped 3 bases and J dropped 8; count of bases not matched to a gene: 7. The CDR3 region has the DNA TGTGCCTGGAGGTCCGGGACAGGGAGAGGCTACACCTTC. Protein sequence: CAWRSGTGRGYTF. Complete variable domain (other parts from reference TRBV30 and TRBJ1-2): SQTIHQWPATLVQPVGSPLSLECTVEGTSNPNLYWYRQAAGRGLQLLFYSVGIGQISSEVPQNLSASRPQDRQFILSSKKLLLSDSGFYLCAWRSGTGRGYTFGSGTRLTVV.

This clone was recorded a few times. The genes are TRBV6-5 and TRBJ1-2; 7 nucleotides match TRBD1. CDR3 length: 15 amino acids. CDR1 is MNHEY, CDR2 SVGAGI, per germline. The junction had 7 bases not matched to a gene; V was cut back by 0 bases and J by 6 bases. The CDR3 here is CASSYSRQGLNGYTF. As DNA, the CDR3 is TGTGCCAGCAGTTACTCACGACAGGGTCTTAATGGCTACACCTTC.

The rearrangement uses TRBV2 and TRBJ1-1, with 9 bases identical to TRBD1. The germline V gene encodes CDR1 SNHLY and CDR2 FYNNEI. Trimming at V came to 6 bases and at J to 4 bases, leaving 3 bases not matched to a gene. The CDR3 totals 13 residues. The CDR3 DNA reads as TGTGCCAGCAGAGTACAGGGGGCCACTGAAGCTTTCTTT. As protein: CASRVQGATEAFF. Complete variable domain (other parts from reference TRBV2 and TRBJ1-1): EPEVTQTPSHQVTQMGQEVILRCVPISNHLYFYWYRQILGQKVEFLVSFYNNEISEKSEIFDDQFSVERPDGSNFTLKIRSTKLEDSAMYFCASRVQGATEAFFGQGTRLTVV.

CDR3 DNA: TGTGCCAGCAGTCCCCCGGGACAGATGATCTTGGGCTACACCTTC. This gives the protein CASSPPGQMILGYTF. V usage is TRBV27 and J usage is TRBJ1-2; TRBD1 agrees at 7 bases. The CDR3 sequence is 15 residues long. V gave up 5 bases and J gave up 8 bases; unmatched junction bases: 14. Germline V gene lookup returns CDR1 MNHEY and CDR2 SMNVEV (reference sequence).

The gene calls are TRBV5-5 and TRBJ1-6, with D maybe TRBD1 (5 bases). This CDR3 region has 16 residues. V lost 0 bases and J lost 0, with 7 bases in between. Germline V gives CDR1 SGHKS, CDR2 YYEKEE (reference sequence). The CDR3 sequence is CASSLGTGSYNSPLHF. CDR3 bases: TGTGCCAGCAGCTTGGGAACAGGCTCCTATAATTCACCCCTCCACTTT. Variable domain in full (rest from reference TRBV5-5 and TRBJ1-6): DAGVTQSPTHLIKTRGQQVTLRCSPISGHKSVSWYQQVLGQGPQFIFQYYEKEERGRGNFPDRFSARQFPNYSSELNVNALLLGDSALYLCASSLGTGSYNSPLHFGNGTRLTVT.

The rearrangement links TRBV2 to TRBJ1-2; 7 bases match TRBD1. The ends lost 4 bases at V and 8 bases at J; junction bases unmatched: 4. The CDR3 runs to 12 residues. Germline CDR1 is SNHLY and CDR2 is FYNNEI. The CDR3 DNA reads TGTGCCAGCAGTGCAACAGGGGACGGCTACACCTTC. This codes for CASSATGDGYTF. Together with reference TRBV2 and TRBJ1-2, the CDR3 gives the full variable domain: EPEVTQTPSHQVTQMGQEVILRCVPISNHLYFYWYRQILGQKVEFLVSFYNNEISEKSEIFDDQFSVERPDGSNFTLKIRSTKLEDSAMYFCASSATGDGYTFGSGTRLTVV.

This clone was counted only a few times. The chain carries TRBV5-5 and TRBJ2-7, with TRBD1 identical over 10 bases. Germline-derived CDR1 and CDR2 are SGHKS and YYEKEE (reference sequence). V shed 4 bases and J 0 bases; nucleotides not matched to a gene: 7. The length of the CDR3 is 16 residues. The CDR3 coding sequence is TGTGCCAGCAGCCCGGGACAGGGGCCTCTCTCCTACGAGCAGTACTTC. Its translation: CASSPGQGPLSYEQYF.